The present T cell receptor beta chain was sequenced within a study of CXCR3-negative and CXCR3-positive naive CD8 T cells. Points from the study as a whole: The naive subsets expressed comparable surface CD5, and the authors inferred TCR strength from TRB CDR3 properties.

The CDR3 runs to 13 residues. The germline V gene has CDR1 SQVTM and CDR2 ANQGSEA. All TRB cDNA libraries came from 5' RACE performed with UMI labels. TCRdb reworked the 5' RACE reads into one entry per CDR3 protein, no DNA. This table lists over 55,000 distinct CDR3 sequences. Points on this clonotype: Its specificity is unknown.

The source of this sequence is a human donor in good health. Some clones in this sample may be carry-over from other donors' samples. The genes are TRBV29-1 and TRBJ2-5; as DNA is missing, the TRBD1 call by TCRdb cannot be tested. The sequenced sample consisted of memory CD8+ T cells from blood. The CDR3 here is CSVDGGGRKTQYF.